This T cell receptor (beta chain) was documented in a study of blood T cell repertoires in COVID-19. Libraries were prepared by immunoSEQ multiplex PCR; TCRdb keeps only in-frame clonotypes and omits some of them. The sample contains about 240,000 clones, around 88% of which appear only once. CDR3 length: 16 residues. The V end was cut by 2 bases, the J end by 2 bases, with 15 bases between. The germline V gene has CDR1 MNHEY and CDR2 SMNVEV (reference sequence). This chain uses TRBV27 with TRBJ2-5; D might be TRBD1 (5 bases). Sequencing was carried out using PBMCs or T cells enriched from blood (not recorded which). The sequence came from a woman in her thirties who had recovered from COVID-19. CDR3 loop: CASSLVAGIIQETQYF. CDR3 in DNA: TGTGCCAGCAGTTTAGTGGCAGGGATCATACAAGAGACCCAGTACTTC.